A selection of T cell receptor beta chains follows, all from one sample in a study of lymphopenia after photon versus proton radiotherapy. Clones were sequenced by immunoSEQ multiplex PCR, and TCRdb holds only the in-frame ones, with some missing. The table has about 26,000 clones, around 85% seen once. The sequencing used peripheral blood, collected from a patient treated with photon-based radiotherapy. These receptors all stem from a young man with gastric cancer. The CDR3 runs from the conserved cysteine through the conserved F or W. Fields, in order: J gene, V gene, clone size, D gene, CDR3 protein, CDR3 DNA. A D gene is named only where the DNA matches it firmly. A clone size is listed for some rows: how often the clone was seen (once, few, many), or a class if it is expanded.

>TRBJ2-2|TRBV9|-|TRBD2
CASSVAGLATGELFF
TGTGCCAGCAGCGTAGCGGGACTAGCCACCGGGGAGCTGTTTTTT
>TRBJ2-3|TRBV19|once|TRBD2
CASSIDGLAGGDTQYF
TGTGCCAGTAGTATAGATGGGCTAGCGGGAGGAGATACGCAGTATTTT
>TRBJ2-3|TRBV7-8|-|TRBD2
CASSPRTSGRADTQYF
TGTGCCAGCAGCCCGAGGACTAGCGGGAGGGCAGATACGCAGTATTTT
>TRBJ2-3|TRBV5-1|-|-
CASTGGTSTRTDTQYF
TGCGCCAGCACCGGGGGCACATCGACCCGCACAGATACGCAGTATTTT
>TRBJ2-1|TRBV7-3|few|TRBD2
CASSLLAGGQGEQFF
TGTGCCAGCAGCTTACTAGCGGGGGGGCAGGGTGAGCAGTTCTTC
>TRBJ2-5|TRBV28|medium-sized|TRBD1
CASSRGQTRETQYF
TGTGCCAGCAGCAGGGGACAGACCCGGGAGACCCAGTACTTC
>TRBJ2-1|TRBV14|-|TRBD2
CASSLNRGLDLYNEQFF
TGTGCCAGCAGCCTCAACCGGGGACTAGATCTCTACAATGAGCAGTTCTTC
>TRBJ1-5|TRBV6-5|once|TRBD1
CASSSGTGDNQPQHF
TGTGCCAGCAGCTCCGGGACAGGAGACAATCAGCCCCAGCATTTT
>TRBJ1-6|TRBV9|-|-
CASSVAGSSPLHF
TGTGCCAGCAGCGTAGCAGGTAGTTCACCCCTCCACTTT
>TRBJ1-1|TRBV4-1|few|-
CASSPDSSEAFF
TGCGCCAGCAGCCCAGACAGCTCTGAAGCTTTCTTT
>TRBJ1-1|TRBV11-2|-|-
CASNSVSNTEAFF
TGTGCCAGCAACTCGGTTTCGAACACTGAAGCTTTCTTT
>TRBJ1-1|TRBV5-1|once|TRBD1
CASSSTTGGDEAFF
TGCGCCAGCAGCTCTACTACAGGGGGCGATGAAGCTTTCTTT
>TRBJ2-3|TRBV9|-|-
CASSVGVSSADTQYF
TGTGCCAGCAGCGTAGGGGTCTCCTCGGCAGATACGCAGTATTTT
>TRBJ2-3|TRBV6-4|-|-
CASRAPRGGTSPPGTDTQYF
TGTGCCAGCAGGGCCCCTCGTGGCGGGACTTCTCCCCCGGGCACAGATACGCAGTATTTT
>TRBJ2-2|TRBV5-1|-|-
CASSLIAGELFF
TGCGCCAGCAGCTTGATAGCCGGGGAGCTGTTTTTT
>TRBJ1-1|TRBV5-1|-|-
CASSVRDGSMNTEAFF
TGCGCCAGCAGCGTAAGGGACGGAAGCATGAACACTGAAGCTTTCTTT
>TRBJ2-1|TRBV27|-|-
CASGRRGGYNEQFF
TGTGCCAGCGGAAGGAGGGGGGGTTACAATGAGCAGTTCTTC
>TRBJ2-1|TRBV9|-|TRBD2
CASSAGTSENNEQFF
TGTGCCAGCAGCGCCGGGACTAGCGAAAACAATGAGCAGTTCTTC
>TRBJ1-2|TRBV19|few|-
CASRITPTGYGYTF
TGTGCCAGTAGGATAACACCGACGGGCTATGGCTACACCTTC
>TRBJ1-3|TRBV19|-|-
CASSIGQSPSGNTIYF
TGTGCCAGTAGTATTGGACAGTCCCCCTCTGGAAACACCATATATTTT
>TRBJ1-5|TRBV6-5|-|-
CASNQGSHQPQHF
TGTGCCAGCAATCAGGGCAGTCATCAGCCCCAGCATTTT
>TRBJ2-4|TRBV19|-|TRBD1
CASSIKAGGSPLAKNIQYF
TGTGCCAGTAGTATAAAGGCAGGGGGCTCCCCACTAGCCAAAAACATTCAGTACTTC
>TRBJ2-3|TRBV7-8|-|-
CASSLPSTDTQYF
TGTGCCAGCAGCTTACCTAGCACAGATACGCAGTATTTT
>TRBJ2-7|TRBV19|once|TRBD1
CASSIYPGQKAYEQYF
TGTGCCAGTAGTATTTACCCGGGACAGAAGGCCTACGAGCAGTACTTC
>TRBJ2-2|TRBV6-4|-|-
CASSENRDSAGELFF
TGTGCCAGCAGTGAAAATAGAGATTCGGCCGGGGAGCTGTTTTTT
>TRBJ1-1|TRBV2|-|TRBD1
CASRDRGLTEAFF
TGTGCCAGCAGAGACAGGGGGCTCACTGAAGCTTTCTTT
>TRBJ1-2|TRBV29-1|-|TRBD1
CSVGTGRDGYTF
TGCAGCGTCGGGACAGGGAGGGATGGCTACACCTTC
>TRBJ1-4|TRBV27|-|-
CASSFRVGEKLFF
TGTGCCAGCAGTTTCAGGGTCGGGGAAAAACTGTTTTTT
>TRBJ2-3|TRBV2|-|-
CASRRTYVQDTQYF
TGTGCCAGCAGGCGGACATACGTACAAGATACGCAGTATTTT
>TRBJ2-3|TRBV19|-|-
CASGKARATDTQYF
TGTGCCAGTGGGAAGGCCAGGGCTACAGATACGCAGTATTTT
>TRBJ1-6|TRBV6-5|-|TRBD1
CATQGGLGSPLHF
TGTGCCACCCAGGGGGGGCTGGGGTCACCCCTCCACTTT
>TRBJ1-4|TRBV7-9|-|-
CASSYGHNEKLFF
TGTGCCAGCAGTTATGGCCATAATGAAAAACTGTTTTTT
>TRBJ1-2|TRBV5-4|-|TRBD1
CASSRETGNYGYTF
TGTGCCAGCAGCCGGGAGACAGGGAACTATGGCTACACCTTC
>TRBJ1-1|TRBV5-1|-|TRBD1
CASSLYPGGTEAFF
TGCGCCAGCAGCTTGTATCCAGGGGGCACTGAAGCTTTCTTT
>TRBJ1-6|TRBV4-1|few|-
CASGLGGAGSPLHF
TGCGCCAGCGGCCTGGGAGGGGCTGGTTCACCCCTCCACTTT
>TRBJ1-4|TRBV15|-|-
CATSREGRGEKLFF
TGTGCCACCAGCAGAGAGGGGCGGGGGGAAAAACTGTTTTTT
>TRBJ2-1|TRBV13|-|-
CASSLGLFEGSEQFF
TGTGCCAGCAGCTTAGGCCTATTTGAGGGGAGTGAGCAGTTCTTC
>TRBJ2-7|TRBV5-1|once|-
CASSPWTVHEQYF
TGCGCCAGCAGCCCATGGACAGTCCACGAGCAGTACTTC
>TRBJ2-7|TRBV1|-|-
CTSSQVMDSLSYEQYF
TGCACCAGCAGCCAGGTAATGGACAGCCTCTCCTACGAGCAGTACTTC
>TRBJ1-2|TRBV7-9|-|-
CASSLEHGWGTSDYGYTF
TGTGCCAGCAGCTTAGAACATGGTTGGGGGACTTCTGACTATGGCTACACCTTC
>TRBJ1-6|TRBV9|few|-
CASNGGPYNSPLHF
TGTGCCAGCAACGGGGGCCCTTATAATTCACCCCTCCACTTT
>TRBJ2-5|TRBV7-9|-|-
CASSLFRGGETQYF
TGTGCCAGCAGCTTATTCCGCGGAGGGGAGACCCAGTACTTC
>TRBJ2-7|TRBV7-2|once|TRBD1
CASSPNRDSRGEQYF
TGTGCCAGCAGCCCTAACCGGGACAGTCGAGGAGAGCAGTACTTC
>TRBJ2-3|TRBV6-5|-|TRBD2
CASSSTSGGSDTQYF
TGTGCCAGCAGTTCGACTAGCGGGGGGTCAGATACGCAGTATTTT
>TRBJ2-1|TRBV5-6|-|-
CASSQWSSYNEQFF
TGTGCCAGCAGCCAGTGGAGCTCCTACAATGAGCAGTTCTTC
>TRBJ2-7|TRBV6-5|-|-
CASSYSPYEQYF
TGTGCCAGCAGTTATTCCCCCTACGAGCAGTACTTC